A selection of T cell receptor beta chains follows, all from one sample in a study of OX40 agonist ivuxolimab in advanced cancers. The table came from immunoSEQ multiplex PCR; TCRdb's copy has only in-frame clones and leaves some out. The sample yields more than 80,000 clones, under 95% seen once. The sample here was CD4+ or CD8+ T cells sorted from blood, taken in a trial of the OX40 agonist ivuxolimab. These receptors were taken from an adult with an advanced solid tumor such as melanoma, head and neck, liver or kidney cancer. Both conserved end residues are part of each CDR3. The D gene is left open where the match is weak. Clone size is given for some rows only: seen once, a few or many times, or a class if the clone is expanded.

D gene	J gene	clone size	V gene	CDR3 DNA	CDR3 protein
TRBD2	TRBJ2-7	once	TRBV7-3	TGTGCCAGCAGCTTAATGGGGACTAGCAACTACGAGCAGTACTTC	CASSLMGTSNYEQYF
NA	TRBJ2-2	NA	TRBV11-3	TGTGCCAGCAGCCCCTTCACGAACACCGGGGAGCTGTTTTTT	CASSPFTNTGELFF
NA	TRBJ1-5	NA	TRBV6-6	TGTGCCAGCATCCTTTGGGGAGATAGCAATCAGCCCCAGCATTTT	CASILWGDSNQPQHF
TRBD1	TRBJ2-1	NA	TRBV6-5	TGTGCCAGCAGTTACCTTGGGACAGGCAGCGATGAGCAGTTCTTC	CASSYLGTGSDEQFF
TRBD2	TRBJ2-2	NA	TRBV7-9	TGTGCCAGCAGGCCGGGACTAGCGGGAGGAAACACCGGGGAGCTGTTTTTT	CASRPGLAGGNTGELFF
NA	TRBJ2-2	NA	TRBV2	TGTGCCAGCAGTGAGTGGGAAGCCGGGGAGCTGTTTTTT	CASSEWEAGELFF
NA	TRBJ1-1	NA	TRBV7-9	TGTGCCAGCAGCGCAAATTCGGATACCACTGAAGCTTTCTTT	CASSANSDTTEAFF
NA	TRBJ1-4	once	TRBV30	TGTGCCTGGAGTGTACAGCGGGTGGGGGCAGCTAATGAAAAACTGTTTTTT	CAWSVQRVGAANEKLFF
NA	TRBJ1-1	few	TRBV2	TGTGCCAGCAGTCGAACACCAAACACTGAAGCTTTCTTT	CASSRTPNTEAFF
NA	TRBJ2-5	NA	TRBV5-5	TGTGCCAGCAGCCTAAGTGGGGGTGGAGAGACCCAGTACTTC	CASSLSGGGETQYF
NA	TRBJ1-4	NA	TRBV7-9	TGTGCCAGCAGCTCGCAGGGGTTGGCTGAAAAACTGTTTTTT	CASSSQGLAEKLFF
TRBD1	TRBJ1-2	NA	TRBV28	TGTGCCAGCAGCTTGGGACAGGTCTATGGCTACACCTTC	CASSLGQVYGYTF
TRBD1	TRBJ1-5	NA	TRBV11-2	TGTGCCAGCAGCCCGGGACAGTTGGGGCGGCAGCCCCAGCATTTT	CASSPGQLGRQPQHF
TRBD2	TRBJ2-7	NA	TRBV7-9	TGTGCCAGCAGCTTAGATCGGACTAGTTCGTTGGGGCAGTACGAGCAGTACTTC	CASSLDRTSSLGQYEQYF
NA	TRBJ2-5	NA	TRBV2	TGTGCCAGCAGTGAAACCCTCCTAACCCAGTACTTC	CASSETLLTQYF
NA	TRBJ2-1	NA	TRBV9	TGTGCCAGCAGCGTAGACCAGGGAAGCTCCTACAATGAGCAGTTCTTC	CASSVDQGSSYNEQFF
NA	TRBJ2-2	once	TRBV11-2	TGTGCCAGCAGCCCCGACGGCGGGAACACCGGGGAGCTGTTTTTT	CASSPDGGNTGELFF
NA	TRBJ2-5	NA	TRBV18	TGTGCCAGCTCACCACCGCGAGGTATCCAAGAGACCCAGTACTTC	CASSPPRGIQETQYF
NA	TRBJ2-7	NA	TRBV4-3	TGCGCCAGCAGCCAAGAGGTAGACACTCGGTACGAGCAGTACTTC	CASSQEVDTRYEQYF
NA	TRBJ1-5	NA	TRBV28	TGTGCCAGCATGAGTTTCGCGGGGAGGCAGCCCCAGCATTTT	CASMSFAGRQPQHF
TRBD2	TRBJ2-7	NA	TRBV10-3	TGTGCCATCAGTGATGCGACGGGACTAGCAGGGCGGCAGTACTTC	CAISDATGLAGRQYF
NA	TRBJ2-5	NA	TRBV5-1	TGCGCCAGCAGCTTGGCCACAGGCCCCCAAGAGACCCAGTACTTC	CASSLATGPQETQYF
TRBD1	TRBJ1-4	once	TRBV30	TGTGCCAGGACAGGGCCCGGTGGTGAAAAACTGTTTTTT	CARTGPGGEKLFF
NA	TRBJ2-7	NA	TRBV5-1	TGCGCCAGCAGCAAGGAAGGTTACGAGCAGTACTTC	CASSKEGYEQYF
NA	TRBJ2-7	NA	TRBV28	TGTGCCAGCAGTTATGTCAACGAGCAGTACTTC	CASSYVNEQYF
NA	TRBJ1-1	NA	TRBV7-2	TGTGCCAGCAGCTCAAATTTAGGGACTCGGGAGACTGAAGCTTTCTTT	CASSSNLGTRETEAFF
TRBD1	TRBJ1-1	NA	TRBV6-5	TGTGCCAGCATCCACAGGGGAGGCACTGAAGCTTTCTTT	CASIHRGGTEAFF
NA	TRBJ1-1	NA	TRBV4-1	TGCGCCAGCAGCGCTTGGGACGGGAACACTGAAGCTTTCTTT	CASSAWDGNTEAFF
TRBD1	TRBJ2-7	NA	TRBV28	TGTGCCAGCAGTGTCCGACAGGGTACCTACGAGCAGTACTTC	CASSVRQGTYEQYF
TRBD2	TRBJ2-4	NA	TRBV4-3	TGCGCCAGCAGCCAAGATAACGGGGGGAAGAGCATTCAGTACTTC	CASSQDNGGKSIQYF
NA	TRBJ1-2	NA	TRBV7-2	TGTGCCAGCAGCTTGGACGGAAACTATGGCTACACCTTC	CASSLDGNYGYTF
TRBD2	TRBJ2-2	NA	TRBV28	TGTGCCAGCAGCAGGACTAGCGGGAGCACCGGGGAGCTGTTTTTT	CASSRTSGSTGELFF
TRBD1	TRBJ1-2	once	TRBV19	TGTGCCAGTAGTAGTTGGACAGGGGGAGTGGGTGGCTACACCTTC	CASSSWTGGVGGYTF
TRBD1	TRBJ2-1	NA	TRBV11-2	TGTGCCAGCAAGAGGGACAGATACAATGAGCAGTTCTTC	CASKRDRYNEQFF
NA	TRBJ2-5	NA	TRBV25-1	TGTGCCAGCAGTTCCGGGACACCCCAAGAGACCCAGTACTTC	CASSSGTPQETQYF
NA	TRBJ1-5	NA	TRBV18	TGTGCCAGCTCACCGGACGCAGGAAGGAACCAGCCCCAGCATTTT	CASSPDAGRNQPQHF
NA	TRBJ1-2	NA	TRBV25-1	TGTGCCAGCAGTGAATCGGAGGGACTCAGCTATGGCTACACCTTC	CASSESEGLSYGYTF
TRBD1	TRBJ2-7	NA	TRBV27	TGTGCCAGCAGTGGGACAGACCAATACGAGCAGTACTTC	CASSGTDQYEQYF
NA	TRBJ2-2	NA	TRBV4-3	TGCGCCAGCAGCCAAGGTACATCGCGCGACGGGGAGCTGTTTTTT	CASSQGTSRDGELFF
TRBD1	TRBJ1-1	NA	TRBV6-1	TGTGCCAGCAGTGTATCAGGGGGCTCGGCTTTCTTT	CASSVSGGSAFF
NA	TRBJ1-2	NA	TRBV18	TGTGCCAGCTCATCCGGACAGTCTGGGGGCTACACCTTC	CASSSGQSGGYTF
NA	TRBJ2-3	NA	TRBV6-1	TGTGCCAGCAGTGAAACGAGGGGCCCTAGCACAGATACGCAGTATTTT	CASSETRGPSTDTQYF
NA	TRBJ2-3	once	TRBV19	TGTGCCAGTAGTTTAACCCGGGGGTTTAGGACAGATACGCAGTATTTT	CASSLTRGFRTDTQYF
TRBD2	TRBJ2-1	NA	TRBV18	TGTGCCAGCTCGCGAAACGCGGGAGGGCTCTACAATGAGCAGTTCTTC	CASSRNAGGLYNEQFF
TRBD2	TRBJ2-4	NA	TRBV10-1	TGCGCCGCGACCGGGACTAGCGGGAGAAGGGCCAAAAACATTCAGTACTTC	CAATGTSGRRAKNIQYF